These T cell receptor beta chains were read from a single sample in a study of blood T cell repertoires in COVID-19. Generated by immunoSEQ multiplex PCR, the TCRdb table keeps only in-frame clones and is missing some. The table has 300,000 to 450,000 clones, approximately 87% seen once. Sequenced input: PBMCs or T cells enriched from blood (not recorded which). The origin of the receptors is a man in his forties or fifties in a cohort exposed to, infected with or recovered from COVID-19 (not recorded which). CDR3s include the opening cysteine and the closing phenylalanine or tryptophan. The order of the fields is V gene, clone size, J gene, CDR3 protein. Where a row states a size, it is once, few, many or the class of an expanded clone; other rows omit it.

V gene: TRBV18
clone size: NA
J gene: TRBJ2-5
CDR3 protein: CASTTGAKETQYF

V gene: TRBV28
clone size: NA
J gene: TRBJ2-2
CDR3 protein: CASRLSNTGELFF

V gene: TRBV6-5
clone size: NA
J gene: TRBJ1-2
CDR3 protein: CASSYLGTSSNYGYTF

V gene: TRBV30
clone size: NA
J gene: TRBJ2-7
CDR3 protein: CAWNRGYEQYF

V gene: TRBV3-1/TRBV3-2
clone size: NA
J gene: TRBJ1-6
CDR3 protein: CASRFGGGRNSPLHF

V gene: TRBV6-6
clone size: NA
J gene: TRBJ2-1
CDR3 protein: CASSYSLTGAGNEQFF

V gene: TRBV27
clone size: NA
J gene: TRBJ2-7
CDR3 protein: CASSNRGTGGAGDEQYF

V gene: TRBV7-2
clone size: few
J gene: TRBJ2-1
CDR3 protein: CASSLAGSGASYNEQFF

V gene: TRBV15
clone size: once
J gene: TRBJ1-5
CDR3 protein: CATSRDRDRVQPQHF

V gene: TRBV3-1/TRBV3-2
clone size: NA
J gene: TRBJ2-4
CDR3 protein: CASYSGRAWDIQYF

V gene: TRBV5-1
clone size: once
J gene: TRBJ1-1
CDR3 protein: CASSLAGQTMNTEAFF

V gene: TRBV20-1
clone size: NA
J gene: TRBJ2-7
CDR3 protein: CSASATRDYREPPNEQYF

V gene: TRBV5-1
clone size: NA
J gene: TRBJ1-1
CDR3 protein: CASSPLAGPRDTEAFF

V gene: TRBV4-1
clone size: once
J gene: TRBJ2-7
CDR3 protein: CASSQTGTVGYEQYF

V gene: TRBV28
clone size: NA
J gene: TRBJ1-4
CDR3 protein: CASSLSGQPELFF

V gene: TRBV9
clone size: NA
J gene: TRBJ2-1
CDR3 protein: CASSLRGLAGTYNEQFF

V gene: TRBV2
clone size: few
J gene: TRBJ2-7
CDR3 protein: CASSPGLARYEQYF

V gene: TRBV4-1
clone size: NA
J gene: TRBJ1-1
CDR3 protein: CASSEIPGMGTEAFF

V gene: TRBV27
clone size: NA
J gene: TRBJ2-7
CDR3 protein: CASSGTGVEQYF

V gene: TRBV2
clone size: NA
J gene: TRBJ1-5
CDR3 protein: CASSTDRGRNQPQHF

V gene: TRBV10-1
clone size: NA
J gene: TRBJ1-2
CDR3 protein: CASSERTGNPLDDGYTF

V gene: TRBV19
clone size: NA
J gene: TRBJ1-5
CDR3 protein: CASSIRGRSGHSNQPQHF

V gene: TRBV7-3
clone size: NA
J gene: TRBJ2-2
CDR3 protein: CASSFSGFTGELFF

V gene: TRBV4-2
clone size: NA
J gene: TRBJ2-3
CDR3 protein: CASKQSGASPEVTQYF

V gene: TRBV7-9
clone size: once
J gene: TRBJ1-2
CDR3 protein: CASSETGFYYGYTF

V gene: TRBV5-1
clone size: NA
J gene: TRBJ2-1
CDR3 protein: CASSLDRDFSYNEQFF

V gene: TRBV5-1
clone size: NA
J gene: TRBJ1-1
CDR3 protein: CASSSYQTGSPEAFF

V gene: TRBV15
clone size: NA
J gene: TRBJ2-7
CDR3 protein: CATKTGSSYEQYF